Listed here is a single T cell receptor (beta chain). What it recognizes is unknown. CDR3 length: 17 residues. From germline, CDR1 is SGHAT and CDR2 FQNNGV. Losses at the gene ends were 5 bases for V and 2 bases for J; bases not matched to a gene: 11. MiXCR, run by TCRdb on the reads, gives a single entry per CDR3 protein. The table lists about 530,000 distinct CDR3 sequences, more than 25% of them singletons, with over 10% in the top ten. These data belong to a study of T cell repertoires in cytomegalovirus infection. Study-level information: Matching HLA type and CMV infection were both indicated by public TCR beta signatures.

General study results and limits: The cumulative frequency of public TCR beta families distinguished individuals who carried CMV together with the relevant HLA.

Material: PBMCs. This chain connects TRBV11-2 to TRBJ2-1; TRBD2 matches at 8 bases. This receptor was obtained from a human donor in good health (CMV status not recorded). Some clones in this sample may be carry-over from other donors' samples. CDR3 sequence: CASSPRGSGATYNEQFF. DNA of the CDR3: TGTGCCAGCAGCCCCCGTGGTAGCGGGGCCACCTACAATGAGCAGTTCTTC. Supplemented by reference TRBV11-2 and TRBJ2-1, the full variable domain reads EAGVAQSPRYKIIEKRQSVAFWCNPISGHATLYWYQQILGQGPKLLIQFQNNGVVDDSQLPKDRFSAERLKGVDSTLKIQPAKLEDSAVYLCASSPRGSGATYNEQFFGPGTRLTVL.